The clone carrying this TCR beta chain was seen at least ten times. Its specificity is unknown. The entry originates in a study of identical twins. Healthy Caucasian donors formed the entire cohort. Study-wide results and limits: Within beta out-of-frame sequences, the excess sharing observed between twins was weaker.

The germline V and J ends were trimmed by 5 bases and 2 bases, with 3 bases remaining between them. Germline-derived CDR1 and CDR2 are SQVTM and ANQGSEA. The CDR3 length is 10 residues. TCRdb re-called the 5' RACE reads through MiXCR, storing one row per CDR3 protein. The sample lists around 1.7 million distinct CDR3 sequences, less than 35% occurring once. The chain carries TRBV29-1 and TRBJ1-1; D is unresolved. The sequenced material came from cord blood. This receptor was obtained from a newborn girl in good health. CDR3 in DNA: TGCAGCGTTTCCAACACTGAAGCTTTCTTT. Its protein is CSVSNTEAFF.